This T cell receptor beta chain emerged from a study of cytomegalovirus exposure and HLA in healthy donors. For the study at large: One earlier analysis, a look at roughly 170 million T cells, found almost 120 million unique TCR beta sequences.

This clone was detected once. The antigen remains unidentified. Trimming removed 5 bases at V and 11 bases at J, with 13 bases between. The CDR3 contains 11 residues. CDR1 is DFQATT and CDR2 is SNEGSKA in the germline V gene (reference sequence). Findings of the study overall: Available immune exposure information was restricted to CMV serostatus only. For most subjects, TCR beta sequences were reported to predict HLA-A and HLA-B alleles with accuracy.

The PCR had 60 Vbeta and 13 Jbeta primers. Original methodology: Later, an analysis found about 80 million unique TCR beta chains, and 9.5 million to 11 million of these were shared. The protocol was immunoSEQ multiplex PCR, while the TCRdb copy is restricted to in-frame clones and leaves out a portion. V and J calls and clone size are those listed in that table; D and trimming were worked out from the DNA. This repertoire shows 90,000 to 100,000 clones, 70% to 80% found once; its top ten account for 15% to 20%. The sequence came from a woman in her fifties or sixties in good health and CMV-seropositive. Sequencing was done on a sample of PBMCs. This chain connects TRBV20-1 to TRBJ1-5; D is unresolved. For the CDR3, the DNA is TGCAGTGCTGGACCCGAGGGAACCCAGCATTTT. Encoded protein: CSAGPEGTQHF.